The 8 T cell receptor beta chains presented below share a single source sample, sequenced in a study of identical twins. Each CDR3 protein is one row after TCRdb ran MiXCR on the 5' RACE reads. Altogether roughly 250,000 distinct CDR3 sequences are present, 11% to 15% being singletons, with the ten largest covering approximately 8.8%. Sequencing was performed on memory (CD45RO+) T cells sorted from blood. These receptors all stem from a woman between 18 and 29 years old in good health.

A few counts support this clonotype. V gene TRBV12-3 or TRBV12-4 combines with J gene TRBJ2-5; TRBD1 aligns across 9 bases. The CDR3 loop spans 14 amino acids. Trimming took 6 bases from V and 5 from J; bases not matched to a gene: 7. The CDR3, as DNA: TGTGCCAGCAGGACAGGGGGTTTTGGGGAGACCCAGTACTTC. Translating gives CASRTGGFGETQYF.

In this sample, this clonotype turned up a few times. The chain uses TRBV6-5 and TRBJ1-2; no clear D. Trimming took off 2 bases at V and 8 bases at J, with 15 bases between the two ends. The CDR3 has 14 residues. Per the germline V gene, CDR1 is MNHEY and CDR2 is SVGAGI. The CDR3 protein is CASSYGGGNGGYTF. In nucleotides, the CDR3 is TGTGCCAGCAGTTACGGTGGAGGGAATGGGGGCTACACCTTC.

The chain recombines TRBV3-1 with TRBJ2-1; 10 positions agree with TRBD2. Germline V gene lookup returns CDR1 LGHDT and CDR2 YNNKEL (reference sequence). This CDR3 is 14 amino acids long. The ends lost 7 bases at V and 5 bases at J; junction bases unmatched: 5. The CDR3 nucleotides are TGTGCCAGCACCCTAGCGGGGGTAGACAATGAGCAGTTCTTC. This sequence encodes CASTLAGVDNEQFF.

In this sample, this clonotype turned up many times. The chain combines TRBV2 with TRBJ1-4, with unresolved D. Trimming shortened V by 7 bases and J by 3 bases, and 15 bases separated the two germline ends. In germline, CDR1 is SNHLY, CDR2 FYNNEI. The CDR3 is 15 residues long. In nucleotides, the CDR3 is TGTGCCAGCAATCGGGCCCCTGGGGCTAATGAAAAACTGTTTTTT. Amino acid sequence: CASNRAPGANEKLFF.

This clonotype has a handful of counts. This chain links TRBV20-1 with TRBJ2-5; 10 nucleotides line up with TRBD2. Losses at the gene ends were 1 base for V and 2 bases for J; bases not matched to a gene: 4. This CDR3 contains 15 residues. Germline V CDR1 and CDR2: DFQATT, SNEGSKA (reference sequence). DNA of the CDR3: TGCAGTGCTAGAGCGCTAGCGGGAGATCAAGAGACCCAGTACTTC. It is translated as CSARALAGDQETQYF.

This clonotype was counted between two and nine times. This chain connects TRBV5-6 to TRBJ2-2; TRBD2 aligns across 10 bases. This CDR3 contains 18 residues. Germline CDR1 and CDR2: SGHDT and YYEEEE. Losses at the gene ends were 4 bases for V and 5 bases for J; bases not matched to a gene: 14. CDR3 residues: CASSPLLAGVRGTGELFF. CDR3 sequence (DNA): TGTGCCAGCAGCCCGCTCCTAGCGGGAGTAAGAGGGACCGGGGAGCTGTTTTTT.

This clonotype was seen repeatedly, ten times or more. The genes are TRBV28 and TRBJ1-1; 8 bases line up with TRBD1. The germline V gene has CDR1 MDHEN and CDR2 SYDVKM. CDR3 length: 14 amino acids. V shed 6 bases, J shed 0 bases, and the junction held 3 bases outside the gene matches. Written as DNA, the CDR3 is TGTGCCAGCAGGACGGACAGGGTGAACACTGAAGCTTTCTTT. Translating gives CASRTDRVNTEAFF.

V and J are TRBV20-1 and TRBJ2-3; perhaps TRBD2 as D (5 bases). Per germline, CDR1 DFQATT and CDR2 SNEGSKA (reference sequence). The germline V and J ends were trimmed by 1 base and 4 bases, with 15 bases remaining between them. The CDR3 length is 15 residues. The CDR3 reads CSARVRALRADTQYF. CDR3 sequence (DNA): TGCAGTGCTAGAGTGCGGGCACTTAGGGCAGATACGCAGTATTTT.